This T cell receptor beta chain appears in the sequencing data of a study of control samples from healthy donors and cancer patients. Trimming pared 8 bases from V and 3 bases from J, leaving 13 bases between. Germline CDR1 and CDR2: MDHEN and SYDVKM. CDR3 length: 13 amino acids. The protocol was immunoSEQ multiplex PCR, while the TCRdb copy is restricted to in-frame clones and leaves out a portion. The table records about 170,000 clones, about 86% of them present only once. Sequences were obtained from blood. The genes are TRBV28 and TRBJ1-1, with D possibly being TRBD1 (5 bases). This clonotype was obtained from a woman aged 25-40 years in good health. CDR3 protein: CASSQGGYTEAFF. The CDR3 DNA reads TGTGCCAGCTCTCAGGGTGGTTACACTGAAGCTTTCTTT.